This T cell receptor (beta chain) was identified in a study of memory CD4+ T cells and cytomegalovirus serostatus. Original data processing: After removing out-of-frame reads, under 2.5 million distinct TCRbeta sequences remained. Produced via immunoSEQ multiplex PCR; TCRdb's table is partial and in-frame only. The V and J calls and the clone size are those of that table, but D and trimming were determined from the DNA. The sample records around 33,000 clones, under 80% being singletons. The sort gate was single viable CD3+CD4+CD8-CD45RO+ cells for memory CD4+ T cells. Donors' CMV status reflects serum IgG against pp150, pp28, p38, p52. In germline, CDR1 is MDHEN, CDR2 SYDVKM. V dropped 3 bases and J dropped 10 bases, with 10 bases sitting between them. There are 12 residues in the CDR3. Notes on this clone: What it recognizes is unknown.

Study-level results: CD4+ memory repertoires contained about 40% of the roughly 160 reported CMV TCRbeta sequences.

This receptor was obtained from an adult in good health and CMV-seronegative. Some clones in this sample may be carry-over from other donors' samples. Material for sequencing was memory CD4+ T cells from blood. The chain combines TRBV28 with TRBJ1-5; D remains unclear. The CDR3 region has the DNA TGTGCCAGCAGTTTGCGGGGTGCACCCCAGCATTTT. Translated, it gives CASSLRGAPQHF.